Presented here are 32 T cell receptor beta chains from one specimen sequenced in a study of blood T cell repertoires in COVID-19 (dated by TCRdb to 2020 to 2022). Libraries were constructed by the immunoSEQ multiplex PCR assay. TCRdb's version of the immuneACCESS table is confined to in-frame rearrangements and falls short of the full clone set. An unresolved V gene accounts for under half of the shortfall where checked; the remainder is of unknown origin. This sample holds about 220,000 clones; roughly 84% were observed only once. 3.6% of the sample is held by the ten biggest clonotypes. The sequenced material came from peripheral blood. The origin of the receptors is an elderly woman with acute or convalescent COVID-19.

V gene TRBV9 combines with J gene TRBJ1-2; 8 nucleotides match TRBD1. The CDR3 extends over 15 amino acids. The V segment lost 0 bases and the J segment 3 bases; nucleotides outside the gene matches: 4. Germline CDR1 reads SGDLS; CDR2 reads YYNGEE. The DNA of the CDR3 is TGTGCCAGCAGCGTAGTGGCAGGGGGCGACTATGGCTACACCTTC. This encodes CASSVVAGGDYGYTF.

V and J are TRBV6-2 or TRBV6-3 and TRBJ2-1; TRBD1 is a possible D gene (5 bases). Per the germline V gene, CDR1 is MNHEY and CDR2 is SVGEGT. CDR3 length: 11 amino acids. V shed 5 bases and J shed 10 bases, with 9 bases lying between them. CDR3 residues: CASSIGQEQFF. CDR3 DNA: TGTGCCAGCAGTATCGGACAAGAGCAGTTCTTC.

The V call is TRBV29-1, the J call TRBJ1-1, with unresolved D. V dropped 1 base and J dropped 5 bases, with 20 bases sitting between them. Germline CDR1 and CDR2: SQVTM and ANQGSEA. CDR3 length: 16 residues. CDR3 sequence reads: CSVEAPFDRTVTEAFF. CDR3 DNA: TGCAGCGTTGAAGCCCCCTTCGATAGAACGGTGACTGAAGCTTTCTTT.

This clone has a single count. The chain employs TRBV7-3 and TRBJ1-4, with D perhaps matching TRBD1 (6 bases). Trimming took 11 bases from V and 7 from J, leaving 20 bases between them. CDR1 SGHTA and CDR2 FQGTGA come from the germline V gene. This CDR3 contains 14 residues. The CDR3 DNA is TGTGCCGGAGAACAGGGTTCAGATTCTGAAAAACTGTTTTTT. Translating it yields CAGEQGSDSEKLFF.

This clone was seen only once. This chain links TRBV19 with TRBJ2-5; 8 bases fit TRBD2. CDR1 and CDR2 from the germline V gene are LNHDA and SQIVND (reference sequence). The length of the CDR3 is 15 residues. This CDR3 is CRRGGSGDHQETQYF. DNA of the CDR3: TGTAGACGTGGGGGTAGCGGGGATCATCAAGAGACCCAGTACTTC. Supplemented by reference TRBV19 and TRBJ2-5, the full variable domain reads DGGITQSPKYLFRKEGQNVTLSCEQNLNHDAMYWYRQDPGQGLRLIYYSQIVNDFQKGDIAEGYSVSREKKESFPLTVTSAQKNPTAFYLCRRGGSGDHQETQYFGPGTRLLVL.

The rearrangement uses TRBV6-2 or TRBV6-3 and TRBJ2-6, with 7 bases aligning to TRBD1. The germline CDR1 and CDR2 sequences are MNHEY and SVGEGT. The V gene end was trimmed by 4 bases and the J gene end by 4 bases; junction bases not matched to a gene: 1. The CDR3 is 14 amino acids. Here the CDR3 DNA reads TGTGCCAGCAGTTCGGGACAGGGGGCCAACGTCCTGACTTTC. Its translation is CASSSGQGANVLTF.

CDR3: CASSEGFANSVSDEKLFF. The CDR3 DNA reads as TGTGCCAGCAGTGAGGGGTTCGCGAATTCAGTTAGCGATGAAAAACTGTTTTTT. The chain carries TRBV6-1 and TRBJ1-4; D is uncertain. Germline values: CDR1 MNHNS, CDR2 SASEGT. Trimming took off 3 bases at V and 6 bases at J, with 23 bases between the two ends. The CDR3 contains 18 residues.

V is TRBV5-1 and J is TRBJ2-2; the match to TRBD2 covers 10 bases. V shed 0 bases and J 7 bases; nucleotides not matched to a gene: 0. Germline V CDR1 and CDR2: SGHRS, YFSETQ. The CDR3 runs 14 residues. The CDR3 protein is CASSLGLAGGELFF. As DNA, the CDR3 is TGCGCCAGCAGCTTGGGACTAGCGGGCGGGGAGCTGTTTTTT. The full variable domain, completed using reference TRBV5-1 and TRBJ2-2, is KAGVTQTPRYLIKTRGQQVTLSCSPISGHRSVSWYQQTPGQGLQFLFEYFSETQRNKGNFPGRFSGRQFSNSRSEMNVSTLELGDSALYLCASSLGLAGGELFFGEGSRLTVL.

This sequence joins TRBV10-3 and TRBJ1-1; 7 bases are a match to TRBD1. The CDR3 is 15 amino acids. Trimming took 6 bases from V and 4 from J; bases not matched to a gene: 11. Germline V gene sequence: CDR1 ENHRY, CDR2 SYGVKD. The CDR3 region has the DNA TGTGCCATCAGCCATTCCACAGGGGTAGGCACTGAAGCTTTCTTT. Its translation is CAISHSTGVGTEAFF.

The rearrangement uses TRBV7-2 and TRBJ1-2; no definite D call. Trimming left V 5 bases short and J 3 bases short, with 13 bases between. The germline gives CDR1 SGHTA, CDR2 FQGNSA. CDR3 length: 14 amino acids. CDR3 in DNA: TGTGCCAGCAGCCCCCCGGGTCAAGACTATGGCTACACCTTC. Amino acids: CASSPPGQDYGYTF.

The J gene is TRBJ2-7, the V gene TRBV5-5, with TRBD2 as a possible D gene (5 bases). CDR3 length: 15 residues. The germline gives CDR1 SGHKS, CDR2 YYEKEE (reference sequence). The V and J ends lost 0 bases and 2 bases respectively, with 12 bases between them. CDR3 loop: CASSLAYPGTYEQYF. The CDR3 DNA follows: TGTGCCAGCAGCTTGGCCTATCCGGGGACCTACGAGCAGTACTTC.

The rearrangement uses TRBV6-5 and TRBJ1-1; 9 bases are shared with TRBD1. CDR1 is MNHEY, CDR2 SVGAGI, per germline. The CDR3 runs 14 residues. The V gene end was trimmed by 5 bases and the J gene end by 10 bases; junction bases not matched to a gene: 11. The CDR3 coding sequence is TGTGCCAGCAGTCACCTTGGGACAGGGACATTAGCTTTCTTT. As protein: CASSHLGTGTLAFF.

The V gene is TRBV3-1 (or the pseudogene TRBV3-2), the J gene TRBJ1-1; 8 nucleotides match TRBD1. CDR1 and CDR2 from the germline V gene are LGHDT and YNNKEL (reference sequence). With V trimmed by 10 bases and J by 4 bases, 5 bases remained unmatched. CDR3 length equals 12 residues. DNA for the CDR3: TGTGCCACCAGGGGGCGCAGCACTGAAGCTTTCTTT. Its protein is CATRGRSTEAFF.

V and J are TRBV27 and TRBJ1-2; 10 bases align to TRBD1. Germline trimming cut 4 bases from V and 4 bases from J; bases unmatched to any gene: 27. This CDR3 is built from 22 residues. In germline, CDR1 is MNHEY, CDR2 SMNVEV (reference sequence). The DNA for the CDR3 is TGTGCCAGCAGTTCCTGGATCGGGACAGGGGACCATCCCCTATCTAACGCCTATGGCTACACCTTC. Its translation is CASSSWIGTGDHPLSNAYGYTF.

V gene TRBV6-5 combines with J gene TRBJ1-2, with D tentatively TRBD1 (6 bases). The length of the CDR3 is 15 residues. CDR1 and CDR2 from the germline V gene are MNHEY and SVGAGI. V dropped 5 bases and J dropped 5 bases, with 18 bases sitting between them. The CDR3 nucleotides are TGTGCCAGCAGTAAGGGGGGGATAAACTTGTATGGCTACACCTTC. Encoded protein: CASSKGGINLYGYTF.

The rearrangement joins TRBV3-1 (or the pseudogene TRBV3-2) to TRBJ2-7; D remains ambiguous. Trimming stripped 5 bases from V and 6 bases from J, with 17 bases between. CDR1 LGHDT and CDR2 YNNKEL come from the germline V gene (reference sequence). The CDR3 is 14 amino acids. CDR3 loop: CASSEQWASIEQYF. Written as DNA, the CDR3 is TGTGCCAGCAGCGAACAGTGGGCCTCTATCGAGCAGTACTTC.

This chain joins TRBV3-1 (or the pseudogene TRBV3-2) and TRBJ1-2; 8 bases agree with TRBD1. J was trimmed by 6 bases and V by 5 bases; bases with no gene match: 5. CDR1 is LGHDT, CDR2 YNNKEL, per germline (reference sequence). The CDR3 spans 13 residues. The CDR3 DNA is TGTGCCAGCAGCTGGACAGGGTTAGATGGCTACACCTTC. It is translated as CASSWTGLDGYTF.

The chain employs TRBV11-3 and TRBJ2-7; 9 bases match TRBD1. V shed 3 bases, J shed 6 bases, and the junction held 6 bases outside the gene matches. CDR1 and CDR2 from the germline V gene are SGHNT and YENEEA. CDR3 length equals 14 residues. CDR3 bases: TGTGCCAGCAGCTTTCAACAGGGGGCGGGCGAGCAGTACTTC. Its protein product is CASSFQQGAGEQYF. Drawing the rest from reference TRBV11-3 and TRBJ2-7, the complete variable domain is EAGVVQSPRYKIIEKKQPVAFWCNPISGHNTLYWYLQNLGQGPELLIRYENEEAVDDSQLPKDRFSAERLKGVDSTLKIQPAELGDSAVYLCASSFQQGAGEQYFGPGTRLTVT.

The V gene is TRBV28, the J gene TRBJ1-5; the D is unclear. The CDR3 covers 15 residues. V was shortened by 6 bases and J by 0 bases, with 12 bases between the two germline ends. Germline lookup yields CDR1 MDHEN and CDR2 SYDVKM. The chain's CDR3 is CASSRGLDSNQPQHF. The DNA for the CDR3 is TGTGCCAGCAGCCGAGGACTGGATAGCAATCAGCCCCAGCATTTT.

The rearrangement uses TRBV6-5 and TRBJ1-2; 7 nucleotides agree with TRBD1. Trimming removed 5 bases from V and 1 base from J; junction bases left unmatched: 7. Germline V lookup: CDR1 MNHEY, CDR2 SVGAGI. This CDR3 has 15 residues. The CDR3: CASSRGQILNYGYTF. The DNA for the CDR3 is TGTGCCAGCAGTCGGGGACAGATCCTTAACTATGGCTACACCTTC.

This clone was counted between two and nine times. This chain uses TRBV19 with TRBJ1-2; D is possibly TRBD1 (6 bases). CDR1 and CDR2 from the germline V gene are LNHDA and SQIVND (reference sequence). The V gene lost 5 bases and the J gene lost 5 bases, with 12 bases spanning the gap. This CDR3 is built from 13 residues. The CDR3 nucleotides read TGTGCCAGTAGTCAGAACAGGGAGTATGGCTACACCTTC. Translating gives CASSQNREYGYTF.

This clone was picked up a small number of times. The chain has TRBV5-1 and TRBJ1-3; tentatively, D is TRBD1 (6 bases). V lost 4 bases, J lost 2 bases, and 13 bases lay in between. Germline V gene lookup returns CDR1 SGHRS and CDR2 YFSETQ. This CDR3 is 15 amino acids long. CDR3 in DNA: TGCGCCAGCAGCGAAAACAGGGTAACTGGAAACACCATATATTTT. This sequence encodes CASSENRVTGNTIYF. The variable domain in full, completed from reference TRBV5-1 and TRBJ1-3, reads KAGVTQTPRYLIKTRGQQVTLSCSPISGHRSVSWYQQTPGQGLQFLFEYFSETQRNKGNFPGRFSGRQFSNSRSEMNVSTLELGDSALYLCASSENRVTGNTIYFGEGSWLTVV.

The V gene is TRBV15, the J gene TRBJ2-1, with a weak D call TRBD2 (6 bases). The ends were cut back, 5 bases at V and 5 bases at J, with 16 bases in the middle. The germline V gene has CDR1 LNHNV and CDR2 YYDKDF (reference sequence). The CDR3 runs 15 residues. In DNA, the CDR3 is TGTGCCACCAGCGAGGGGACTTCGTTTAACAATGAGCAGTTCTTC. Amino acid sequence: CATSEGTSFNNEQFF.

The chain links TRBV14 to TRBJ1-2; D possibly corresponds to TRBD1 (6 bases). The CDR3 sequence is 13 residues long. The germline CDR1 and CDR2 sequences are SGHDN and FVKESK. Trimming shortened V by 4 bases and J by 3 bases, and 9 bases separated the two germline ends. For the CDR3, the DNA is TGTGCCAGCAGCCCTAGGACAGACTATGGCTACACCTTC. As protein: CASSPRTDYGYTF.

In DNA, the CDR3 is TGTGCCAGCAGCAGCGTAGGTTCACCCCTCCACTTT. The encoded protein is CASSSVGSPLHF. This chain links TRBV12-3 or TRBV12-4 with TRBJ1-6; the D is unclear. V was trimmed by 6 bases and J by 9 bases, leaving 9 bases between them. This CDR3 spans 12 amino acids.

The rearrangement uses TRBV9 and TRBJ1-3, with a tentative D call TRBD1 (6 bases). The V end lost 0 bases, the J end lost 0 bases, and 16 bases lay between the germline ends. The CDR3 is 18 residues long. The germline V gene has CDR1 SGDLS and CDR2 YYNGEE. The CDR3, as DNA: TGTGCCAGCAGCGTAGAGTCAGGGGCGAAACACTCTGGAAACACCATATATTTT. It specifies CASSVESGAKHSGNTIYF.

This clone was found a few times. The genes are TRBV18 and TRBJ2-1; 8 bases agree with TRBD1. With V trimmed by 3 bases and J by 4 bases, 5 bases remained unmatched. The CDR3 is made up of 15 amino acids. Germline V gene lookup returns CDR1 KGHSH and CDR2 LQKENI. CDR3 sequence: CASSPRQGTYNEQFF. CDR3 nucleotide sequence: TGTGCCAGCTCACCCCGACAGGGGACTTACAATGAGCAGTTCTTC.

The genes are TRBV6-5 and TRBJ1-1; 9 bases line up with TRBD1. This CDR3 is 13 amino acids long. Germline trimming cut 6 bases from V and 13 bases from J; bases unmatched to any gene: 12. From germline, CDR1 is MNHEY and CDR2 SVGAGI. This CDR3 reads CASRLPGQGFGFF. In DNA, the CDR3 is TGTGCCAGCAGACTCCCGGGACAGGGTTTTGGTTTCTTT.

The genes are TRBV7-3 and TRBJ2-2, with 11 bases identical to TRBD1. CDR3 size: 15 residues. The germline V gene has CDR1 SGHTA and CDR2 FQGTGA. Unmatched junction bases numbered 4, after V lost 5 bases and J lost 5 bases. DNA for the CDR3: TGTGCCAGCAGCGTCCGGGACAGGGGGACCGGGGAGCTGTTTTTT. It codes for CASSVRDRGTGELFF.

The chain combines TRBV11-1 with TRBJ2-1; 7 nucleotides agree with TRBD2. J lost 8 bases, V lost 0 bases, and 4 bases had no gene match. This CDR3 is 14 amino acids long. The V gene's germline CDR1 is SGHAT and CDR2 FQDESV (reference sequence). CDR3 protein: CASSLAGGRDEQFF. In nucleotides, the CDR3 is TGTGCCAGCAGCTTAGCGGGAGGGAGGGATGAGCAGTTCTTC.

The chain employs TRBV5-1 and TRBJ2-1; 11 nucleotides line up with TRBD2. The CDR3 sequence is 16 residues long. J lost 8 bases, V lost 5 bases, and 12 bases had no gene match. CDR1 SGHRS and CDR2 YFSETQ come from the germline V gene. CDR3 DNA sequence: TGCGCCAGCAGACCAGATCTAGCGGGGGGCCGAGATGAGCAGTTCTTC. It encodes CASRPDLAGGRDEQFF.

A remark on this clone: This specimen includes other DNA sequences encoding the same CDR3. The chain recombines TRBV20-1 with TRBJ2-7; possible D gene TRBD2, 5 bases. This CDR3 has 11 amino acids. Germline values: CDR1 DFQATT, CDR2 SNEGSKA (reference sequence). Trimming cost V 2 bases and J 4 bases, with 6 bases left between them. DNA of the CDR3: TGCAGTGCTAGATCGGGGTACGAGCAGTACTTC. As protein: CSARSGYEQYF.